This T cell receptor (beta chain) was sequenced in a study of T cell responses to AZD1222 COVID-19 vaccine. Notes on the study in general: Dominant at 160-218 and 743-854, vaccine-associated CD4 TCRs also spanned spike. Without day 14 samples, only post-peak T cell repertoires were studied. Most donors were white British and more were female, and clonal diversity was possibly underestimated.

The data were produced by immunoSEQ multiplex PCR, yet TCRdb's version contains in-frame clones alone and is incomplete. This table holds more than 95,000 clones, 89% found once. The CDR3 has 15 amino acids. CDR1 and CDR2 (germline): KGHSH, LQKENI. Unmatched junction bases numbered 5, after V lost 5 bases and J lost 6 bases. On this clone itself: What it recognizes is unknown.

The V and J genes are TRBV18 and TRBJ2-3, with 13 bases lining up with TRBD2. Source: peripheral blood, taken 28 days after the second AZD1222 dose. This TCR was recovered from an adult who received the AZD1222 COVID-19 vaccine. CDR3 residues: CASSFGTSGIDTQYF. The DNA for the CDR3 is TGTGCCAGCTCATTTGGGACTAGCGGGATTGATACGCAGTATTTT.